Presented here are 22 T cell receptor beta chains from one specimen sequenced in a study of T cells in Graves' hyperthyroidism and ophthalmopathy. Amplification targeted TCR beta CDR3 regions from RNA transcripts. First-round RT-PCR with HTBI primers amplified the TCR CDR3 region. TCRdb passed the multiplex PCR reads through MiXCR, listing each CDR3 protein once. The data contain 300,000 to 400,000 distinct CDR3 sequences, 15% to 20% of them seen just once; the ten biggest clones take up about 53%. Sample: blood. The receptors come from a woman aged 50 to 65 with Graves' hyperthyroidism.

This clonotype was detected a few times. The chain has TRBV7-9 and TRBJ2-3; D unclear. With 4 bases removed from V and 2 bases from J, the gap between germline ends came to 10 bases. CDR1 is SEHNR, CDR2 FQNEAQ, per germline (reference sequence). The CDR3 runs 14 residues. As DNA, the CDR3 is TGTGCCAGCAGCTCCAGCGTATCCACAGATACGCAGTATTTT. Translating gives CASSSSVSTDTQYF. Complete variable domain (other parts from reference TRBV7-9 and TRBJ2-3): DTGVSQNPRHKITKRGQNVTFRCDPISEHNRLYWYRQTLGQGPEFLTYFQNEAQLEKSRLLSDRFSAERPKGSFSTLEIQRTEQGDSAMYLCASSSSVSTDTQYFGPGTRLTVL.

This clonotype was recorded many times. The chain has TRBV2 and TRBJ2-1; 11 positions agree with TRBD2. The trim removed 6 bases at V and 2 bases at J, leaving 3 bases unmatched. This CDR3 spans 15 amino acids. Looked up from germline, CDR1 is SNHLY and CDR2 is FYNNEI. For the CDR3, the DNA is TGTGCCAGCAGCGAACTAGCGGGAGCCTACAATGAGCAGTTCTTC. This translates into CASSELAGAYNEQFF.

On this clonotype itself: Being one base from a much bigger clone, this may be a read error. The genes are TRBV2 and TRBJ2-3, with D perhaps TRBD1 (5 bases). V shed 4 bases and J shed 5 bases, with 13 bases lying between them. Germline V CDR1 and CDR2: SNHLY, FYNNEI. The CDR3 has 14 residues. The CDR3 DNA reads as TGTGCCAGCAGTGCAGGGATGGAGATAGATACGCAGTATTTT. Encoded protein: CASSAGMEIDTQYF.

This clonotype was found many times. The rearrangement joins TRBV6-2 or TRBV6-3 to TRBJ2-3; 9 bases fit TRBD2. The CDR3 has 16 amino acids. Germline values: CDR1 MNHEY, CDR2 SVGEGT. Trimming took 7 bases from V and 0 from J; bases not matched to a gene: 8. The CDR3 coding sequence is TGTGCCAGCAATACGCCAAGCGGGGGGAGCACAGATACGCAGTATTTT. This gives the protein CASNTPSGGSTDTQYF.

This clonotype was detected only a few times. This chain uses TRBV12-3 or TRBV12-4 with TRBJ2-7; 8 nucleotides match TRBD1. After removal of 5 bases from V and 1 base from J, the junction contained 4 bases not matched to a gene. The CDR3 has 14 amino acids. This chain's CDR3 is CASSEQGVSYEQYF. Here the CDR3 DNA reads TGTGCCAGCAGTGAACAGGGGGTTTCCTACGAGCAGTACTTC.

This chain connects TRBV10-2 to TRBJ2-7; maybe TRBD2 (6 bases). V was pared by 8 bases and J by 7 bases, with 12 bases between. CDR1 and CDR2 (germline): WSHSY, SAAADI. The CDR3 is 11 residues long. The DNA for the CDR3 is TGCGCCAGCGGGGAGGTGGGAGAGCAGTACTTC. Its translation is CASGEVGEQYF.

The V and J genes are TRBV12-3 or TRBV12-4 and TRBJ1-4, with D perhaps matching TRBD1 (5 bases). Trimming shortened V by 3 bases and J by 0 bases, and 11 bases separated the two germline ends. This CDR3 spans 16 amino acids. The CDR3 reads CASSLDGTATNEKLFF. In nucleotides, the CDR3 is TGTGCCAGCAGTTTGGACGGGACTGCAACTAATGAAAAACTGTTTTTT.

This clonotype was picked up many times. The chain links TRBV20-1 to TRBJ2-7, with a weak D call TRBD1 (6 bases). The germline CDR1 and CDR2 sequences are DFQATT and SNEGSKA (reference sequence). Deletions cut 3 bases from V and 3 bases from J, with 9 bases between. CDR3 length: 12 residues. The CDR3 coding sequence is TGCAGTGCTAGGGAACAGGGCTACGAGCAGTACTTC. This translates into CSAREQGYEQYF.

There are a few counts of this clonotype. The chain is built from TRBV6-1 and TRBJ2-1, with 10 bases identical to TRBD2. This CDR3 region has 15 residues. The germline V gene has CDR1 MNHNS and CDR2 SASEGT. Trimming cost V 6 bases and J 0 bases; bases outside gene matches: 2. CDR3 nucleotide sequence: TGTGCCAGCAGGTTAGCGGGGGGCTCCTACAATGAGCAGTTCTTC. Residues: CASRLAGGSYNEQFF.

Many counts were recorded for this clonotype. V is TRBV30 and J is TRBJ2-5; 7 bases match TRBD1. V lost 2 bases and J lost 4; bases outside the gene matches: 4. Germline lookup yields CDR1 GTSNPN and CDR2 SVGIG (reference sequence). This CDR3 spans 13 amino acids. CDR3 in DNA: TGTGCCTGGAGTCGGGACAGTAGAGAGACCCAGTACTTC. Protein: CAWSRDSRETQYF.

This clonotype was picked up a small number of times. The chain couples TRBV27 to TRBJ2-3; 8 bases line up with TRBD2. The germline CDR1 and CDR2 sequences are MNHEY and SMNVEV (reference sequence). The junction had 7 bases not matched to a gene; V was cut back by 3 bases and J by 2 bases. The CDR3 runs to 16 residues. The CDR3 loop reads CASSLGSGGVTDTQYF. CDR3 in DNA: TGTGCCAGCAGTTTGGGGAGCGGGGGAGTCACAGATACGCAGTATTTT.

This clonotype came up many times. CDR3 sequence reads: CASSDTPGIGELFF. The CDR3 DNA reads TGCGCCAGCAGTGATACCCCGGGGATCGGGGAGCTGTTTTTT. The V and J genes are TRBV10-1 and TRBJ2-2; D is possibly TRBD2 (5 bases). This CDR3 region has 14 residues. The V gene's germline CDR1 is WNHNN and CDR2 SYGVQD (reference sequence). Trimming pared 3 bases from V and 7 bases from J, leaving 12 bases between.

In its sample, this clonotype was seen a few times. V and J are TRBV5-1 and TRBJ1-3, with D perhaps matching TRBD1 (5 bases). CDR1 and CDR2 (germline): SGHRS, YFSETQ. V gave up 5 bases and J gave up 0 bases, with 12 bases separating them. CDR3 length: 15 amino acids. The CDR3 spells CASRKRQSSGNTIYF. CDR3 bases: TGCGCCAGCAGAAAAAGACAGAGCTCTGGAAACACCATATATTTT.

This chain links TRBV6-5 with TRBJ2-7; D is unclear. V lost 0 bases, J lost 4 bases, and 7 bases lay in between. From germline, CDR1 is MNHEY and CDR2 SVGAGI. The CDR3 consists of 13 residues. As DNA, the CDR3 is TGTGCCAGCAGTTACTCGCGAGTTTACGAGCAGTACTTC. Amino acid sequence: CASSYSRVYEQYF.

This clonotype came up a few times. Here the CDR3 reads CAISELTGFGEQYV. The CDR3 nucleotides read TGTGCCATCAGTGAGCTGACAGGGTTTGGCGAGCAGTACGTC. The V call is TRBV10-3, the J call TRBJ2-7; 7 positions match TRBD1. The germline gives CDR1 ENHRY, CDR2 SYGVKD. V was clipped by 2 bases and J by 6 bases; unmatched bases: 7. The CDR3 runs to 14 residues.

The chain employs TRBV15 and TRBJ1-1; perhaps TRBD1 as D (6 bases). V shed 4 bases and J shed 2 bases, with 8 bases lying between them. The CDR3 contains 13 residues. Per the germline V gene, CDR1 is LNHNV and CDR2 is YYDKDF (reference sequence). The CDR3 loop is CATSNRANTEAFF. The CDR3 nucleotides read TGTGCCACCAGCAACAGGGCCAACACTGAAGCTTTCTTT.

The sample holds a few counts of this clonotype. This chain connects TRBV6-5 to TRBJ2-2; D unclear. Germline CDR1 MNHEY, CDR2 SVGAGI. The CDR3 contains 13 residues. V was shortened by 2 bases and J by 8 bases, with 9 bases between the two germline ends. The DNA of the CDR3 is TGTGCCAGCAGTTACGTGGCAGCGGGGGAGCTGTTTTTT. Encoded protein: CASSYVAAGELFF.

This clonotype was seen at least ten times. The chain is built from TRBV27 and TRBJ2-3, with 12 bases that match TRBD1. V dropped 2 bases and J dropped 3; count of bases not matched to a gene: 3. The CDR3 has 16 residues. The germline V gene has CDR1 MNHEY and CDR2 SMNVEV (reference sequence). The CDR3 nucleotides are TGTGCCAGCAGTTTAGGGACAGGGGGCGCGACAGATACGCAGTATTTT. This gives the protein CASSLGTGGATDTQYF.

This clonotype appeared a few times. The chain couples TRBV11-2 to TRBJ2-7, with TRBD1 matching over 7 bases. V shed 2 bases, J shed 3 bases, and the junction held 4 bases outside the gene matches. CDR1 and CDR2 from the germline V gene are SGHAT and FQNNGV. The length of the CDR3 is 14 residues. Here the CDR3 reads CASSLSRQGYEQYF. The CDR3 nucleotides read TGTGCCAGCAGCTTATCCCGACAGGGCTACGAGCAGTACTTC. The variable domain in full, with the rest retrieved from reference TRBV11-2 and TRBJ2-7, is EAGVAQSPRYKIIEKRQSVAFWCNPISGHATLYWYQQILGQGPKLLIQFQNNGVVDDSQLPKDRFSAERLKGVDSTLKIQPAKLEDSAVYLCASSLSRQGYEQYFGPGTRLTVT.

This clonotype showed up many times. J is TRBJ1-2 and V is TRBV3-1; no clear D. The CDR3 loop spans 14 amino acids. The V and J ends lost 0 bases and 6 bases respectively, with 11 bases between them. Germline loops: CDR1 LGHDT, CDR2 YNNKEL (reference sequence). CDR3 DNA sequence: TGTGCCAGCAGCCAAGATCCCAAATTGGATGGCTACACCTTC. It yields the protein CASSQDPKLDGYTF.

A few counts support this clonotype. The rearrangement uses TRBV6-5 and TRBJ1-3; a weak D match, TRBD1 (6 bases). Germline CDR1 reads MNHEY; CDR2 reads SVGAGI. The V gene lost 4 bases and the J gene lost 8 bases, with 12 bases spanning the gap. The CDR3 sequence is 13 residues long. Written as DNA, the CDR3 is TGTGCCAGCAGTTCACAGGGCATGTACACCATATATTTT. It yields the protein CASSSQGMYTIYF.

This clonotype was seen repeatedly, ten times or more. V and J are TRBV11-3 and TRBJ1-3; D remains unclear. Per germline, CDR1 SGHNT and CDR2 YENEEA. V lost 3 bases, J lost 0 bases, and 6 bases lay in between. The CDR3 runs 14 residues. CDR3 region: CASSLTASGNTIYF. CDR3 nucleotides: TGTGCCAGCAGCTTGACTGCCTCTGGAAACACCATATATTTT.